This T cell receptor (beta chain) was observed in a study of blood T cell repertoires in COVID-19. Repertoires were generated with immunoSEQ multiplex PCR, while TCRdb's copy carries only in-frame clones and drops some. The sample lists some 99,000 clones; 60% to 85% were seen once. With V trimmed by 6 bases and J by 4 bases, 6 bases remained unmatched. The length of the CDR3 is 13 residues. Per the germline V gene, CDR1 is MNHEY and CDR2 is SMNVEV (reference sequence). The sequenced sample was peripheral blood. V is TRBV27 and J is TRBJ2-7; 7 nucleotides agree with TRBD2. This sequence originates from a human donor in a cohort sampled during active or convalescent COVID-19. CDR3 coding DNA: TGTGCCAGCAGCGCAGCGGGAAGATACGAGCAGTACTTC. Translated, it gives CASSAAGRYEQYF.